The 14 T cell receptor beta chains below all came from one sample that was sequenced in a study of blood T cell repertoires in COVID-19. This table comes from immunoSEQ multiplex PCR, and its TCRdb copy is limited to in-frame clones, with some not included. This sample has some 200,000 clones, with approximately 87% found just once. The sample comprised peripheral blood. These receptor sequences come from a woman aged 18-29 years who had recovered from COVID-19.

The rearrangement links TRBV19 to TRBJ2-1, with D possibly being TRBD1 (5 bases). Trimming shortened V by 6 bases and J by 9 bases, and 15 bases separated the two germline ends. Germline assignment: CDR1 LNHDA and CDR2 SQIVND (reference sequence). The CDR3 consists of 13 residues. The CDR3, as DNA: TGTGCCAGTAGCATTTCCAGGGTCTCTGAGCAGTTCTTC. Residues: CASSISRVSEQFF.

This clone was seen just once. The rearrangement uses TRBV2 and TRBJ2-1, with D maybe TRBD1 (6 bases). CDR1 is SNHLY and CDR2 is FYNNEI in the germline V gene. The ends were cut back, 5 bases at V and 3 bases at J, with 8 bases in the middle. This CDR3 has 13 amino acids. The CDR3 nucleotides are TGTGCCAGCAGTCTGGACAGCTACAATGAGCAGTTCTTC. It encodes CASSLDSYNEQFF.

The V and J genes are TRBV7-2 and TRBJ2-7, with a weak D call TRBD1 (6 bases). The CDR3 has 14 amino acids. Per germline, CDR1 SGHTA and CDR2 FQGNSA. Trimming pared 5 bases from V and 0 bases from J, leaving 11 bases between. The CDR3 sequence is CASSVTGSSYEQYF. The CDR3 DNA sequence: TGTGCCAGCAGCGTTACAGGGAGCTCCTACGAGCAGTACTTC. Combining the CDR3 with reference TRBV7-2 and TRBJ2-7 gives the whole variable domain GAGVSQSPSNKVTEKGKDVELRCDPISGHTALYWYRQSLGQGLEFLIYFQGNSAPDKSGLPSDRFSAERTGGSVSTLTIQRTQQEDSAVYLCASSVTGSSYEQYFGPGTRLTVT.

This clone was picked up a small number of times. CDR3 amino acids: CATSDRTLDNEQFF. CDR3 nucleotides: TGTGCCACCAGTGACAGGACTCTAGACAATGAGCAGTTCTTC. V gene TRBV24-1 combines with J gene TRBJ2-1; tentatively, D is TRBD2 (5 bases). The CDR3 is 14 residues long. Germline CDR1 KGHDR, CDR2 SFDVKD. V lost 4 bases to trimming and J lost 5 bases, with 11 bases between them.

The chain carries TRBV2 and TRBJ1-2; D perhaps matches TRBD1 (5 bases). This CDR3 has 14 residues. CDR1 SNHLY and CDR2 FYNNEI come from the germline V gene. The germline V and J ends were trimmed by 4 bases and 6 bases, with 15 bases remaining between them. As DNA, the CDR3 is TGTGCCAGCAGTGTGCAGGGAACGGCGCATGGCTACACCTTC. Its translation: CASSVQGTAHGYTF.

The chain recombines TRBV4-1 with TRBJ1-5; TRBD1 aligns across 7 bases. Germline CDR1 is MGHRA and CDR2 is YSYEKL. V dropped 1 base and J dropped 6; count of bases not matched to a gene: 9. This CDR3 has 16 amino acids. The CDR3 sequence: CASSQVLQGSGQPQHF. CDR3 bases: TGCGCCAGCAGCCAAGTTTTACAGGGGTCAGGTCAGCCCCAGCATTTT.

In DNA, the CDR3 is TGTGCCAGCAAGAACAGGGGCGACGAGCAGTACTTC. It encodes CASKNRGDEQYF. This chain joins TRBV6-5 and TRBJ2-7; 7 bases line up with TRBD1. Germline CDR1 and CDR2: MNHEY and SVGAGI. V gave up 7 bases and J gave up 5 bases; unmatched junction bases: 5. The CDR3 sequence is 12 residues long.

This clone was seen once. The chain combines TRBV19 with TRBJ2-3; perhaps TRBD1 as D (5 bases). The CDR3 runs to 14 residues. Germline V lookup: CDR1 LNHDA, CDR2 SQIVND (reference sequence). The V end lost 5 bases, the J end lost 1 base, and 10 bases lay between the germline ends. For the CDR3, the DNA is TGTGCCAGTAGTGTCAGGGATGGCACAGATACGCAGTATTTT. It is translated as CASSVRDGTDTQYF.

The V call is TRBV19, the J call TRBJ1-5; D gene ambiguous. V gave up 1 base and J gave up 6 bases, with 16 bases separating them. There are 16 residues in the CDR3. Germline V gene lookup returns CDR1 LNHDA and CDR2 SQIVND (reference sequence). The CDR3, as DNA: TGTGCCAGTAGTATAGGAGGGTTGCGCGATCGTCAGCCCCAGCATTTT. Translating it yields CASSIGGLRDRQPQHF. Filled out from reference TRBV19 and TRBJ1-5, the complete variable domain reads DGGITQSPKYLFRKEGQNVTLSCEQNLNHDAMYWYRQDPGQGLRLIYYSQIVNDFQKGDIAEGYSVSREKKESFPLTVTSAQKNPTAFYLCASSIGGLRDRQPQHFGDGTRLSIL.

The chain employs TRBV11-2 and TRBJ2-2; 12 bases are shared with TRBD2. Germline V gives CDR1 SGHAT, CDR2 FQNNGV. The CDR3 totals 16 residues. Trimming at V came to 2 bases and at J to 7 bases, leaving 5 bases not matched to a gene. CDR3 sequence (DNA): TGTGCCAGCAGCTTAAGACTAGCGGGAGAGGGCGGGGAGCTGTTTTTT. It yields the protein CASSLRLAGEGGELFF.

This clone occurred once. The rearrangement joins TRBV6-2 or TRBV6-3 to TRBJ1-1; a possible D gene is TRBD1 (6 bases). This CDR3 comprises 13 residues. The V end lost 6 bases, the J end lost 2 bases, and 10 bases lay between the germline ends. The germline V gene has CDR1 MNHEY and CDR2 SVGEGT. The CDR3: CASSSRGNTEAFF. The CDR3 bases are TGTGCCAGCAGCTCCAGGGGTAACACTGAAGCTTTCTTT.

The chain employs TRBV18 and TRBJ2-5; D remains ambiguous. There are 13 residues in the CDR3. The germline gives CDR1 KGHSH, CDR2 LQKENI. Trimming shortened V by 6 bases and J by 7 bases, and 15 bases separated the two germline ends. CDR3 amino acids: CASSSTPAGTQYF. DNA for the CDR3: TGTGCCAGCTCGTCTACTCCTGCAGGGACCCAGTACTTC.

The sample holds a few counts of this clone. This chain uses TRBV5-1 with TRBJ1-2; 7 bases align to TRBD1. With 4 bases clipped from V and 5 bases from J, the junction kept 20 bases outside the gene matches. The CDR3 spans 18 residues. Germline CDR1 SGHRS, CDR2 YFSETQ. CDR3 nucleotide sequence: TGCGCCAGCAGCCCACGACAGGGCGTCGGCCTATTACCGTATGGCTACACCTTC. Amino acids: CASSPRQGVGLLPYGYTF.

This chain links TRBV7-3 with TRBJ1-6; D call uncertain. CDR1 SGHTA and CDR2 FQGTGA come from the germline V gene. Trimming cost V 5 bases and J 10 bases, with 12 bases left between them. This CDR3 is 13 amino acids long. The CDR3 protein is CASSRNWASPLHF. As DNA, the CDR3 is TGTGCCAGCAGCCGAAACTGGGCATCACCCCTCCACTTT.